This T cell receptor beta chain was observed in a study of PD-L1 blockade in urothelial cancer (dated by TCRdb to about 2017). Turning to the overall study: Therapy was started at some point between 2013 and 2015 for all patients, and atezolizumab 1,200 mg was administered intravenously every 3 weeks. About 90% of the 29 patients were identified as males with urothelial cancer of bladder origin, and a prior smoking history was reported by 18 of 29 patients. Patients had an ECOG performance status of 0 or 1 and had received between 0 and 3 prior chemotherapy regimens. Blood samples were analyzed 3 weeks after the start of treatment (second dose) and 6 weeks after the start of treatment. Blood samples gave a median of around 140,000 T cells and 80,000 to 95,000 unique TCRs, with a median clonality of about 0.078. The study was an exploratory multi-omic analysis of somatic, immune and clinical correlates of response to PD-L1 blockade with atezolizumab in urothelial cancer. Pretreatment tumor samples and matched peripheral blood, collected serially before and after atezolizumab treatment, underwent TCR sequencing. Durable clinical benefit was defined as progression-free survival longer than 6 months, and TCR features were also tested against progression-free and overall survival. In the same patients, whole exome sequencing and RNA sequencing of pretreatment tumors were performed in addition to TCR sequencing. Fewer than ten patients achieved durable clinical benefit and 15 to 20 did not. Pretreatment blood TCR-seq was available for fewer than 30 patients, at least one posttreatment blood collection was obtained for some 24 patients, and tumor TCR-seq was available for some 24 patients.

Comments on this clone: Its cognate antigen has yet to be identified. Base qualities are not recorded, but no much larger clone differs from it by a single base.

The CDR3 goes from the cysteine to the phenylalanine over 13 residues. Of the read, only the CDR3 DNA is kept; its 39 bases are in frame from base 1. V trim: 3 bases; J trim: 2 bases; unmatched bases: 1. CDR1 and CDR2 are read off the germline V gene as SGHRS and YFSETQ. The time point label here, explained by the study, means: pretreatment peripheral blood. The cohort included 25 to 30 patients with locally advanced or metastatic urothelial carcinoma who were treated at Memorial Sloan Kettering on a trial protocol. Peripheral blood mononuclear cells were collected pretreatment and during treatment, with between 1 and 8 total time points per patient. The Qiagen DNeasy Blood extraction kit was used to purify genomic DNA from total PBMCs and tumor samples. PBMCs were collected pretreatment and during treatment and were isolated and stored as previously described. Each PCR received spiked-in synthetic TCR analog templates so that absolute template abundance could be estimated from read counts. Using the immunoSEQ assay, TCRbeta CDR3 regions were amplified from genomic DNA with bias-controlled V and J gene primers. Sequencing of rearranged TCRbeta segments was performed at approximately 20X coverage. Per the source publication's procedure: Sequencing errors were corrected by clustering and CDR3s were annotated against IMGT to assign V, D and J genes. Downstream analyses used only productive TCRbeta rearrangements and left out out-of-frame or stop-codon sequences. Clonality was calculated as one minus the Shannon entropy normalized by the log of the number of unique productive sequences. Clones differing between time points or between blood and tumor were identified by Fisher's exact test with Benjamini-Hochberg correction at adjusted p below 0.01. In TCRdb, the immuneACCESS table is reduced to in-frame sequences with V and J assigned. These tables do not hold every clone; where another copy was compared, an unresolved V gene accounts for under half, and the others remain unexplained. That table furnishes V, J and clone size, whereas the DNA furnished D and trimming. In all, the sample holds approximately 90,000 clones, and around 91% of those were seen once. The leading ten clones occupy 1.5% to 2% of the sample.

The study at large found these results: Because the sample size was small (n of about 29) and many exploratory analyses were performed, the results are intended to be hypothesis-generating. Improved progression-free and overall survival was associated with having pretreatment peripheral blood TCR clonality below the median. At 3 weeks after the start of treatment, tumor-associated TCR clones in peripheral blood had expanded more in patients with durable benefit (n ≈ 24, p = 0.022).

The source of this sequence is a man between 60 and 70 years old with urothelial cancer. The V and J genes are TRBV5-1 and TRBJ2-5; 7 central bases correspond to TRBD1. This specimen was PBMCs, taken around atezolizumab (anti-PD-L1) treatment. The nucleotide sequence reads TGCGCCAGCAGCTCGACAGGGCAAGAGACCCAGTACTTC. Its coded protein is CASSSTGQETQYF.